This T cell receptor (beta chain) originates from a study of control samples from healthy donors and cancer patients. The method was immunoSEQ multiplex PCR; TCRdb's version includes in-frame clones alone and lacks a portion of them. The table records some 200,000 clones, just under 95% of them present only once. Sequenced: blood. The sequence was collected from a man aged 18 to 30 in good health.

CDR3 amino acids: CASKGTGIDSGNTIYF. The CDR3 DNA sequence: TGCGCCAGTAAAGGGACAGGGATCGACTCTGGAAACACCATATATTTT. The gene calls are TRBV5-1 and TRBJ1-3, with 9 bases that match TRBD1. Germline V gene data show CDR1 as SGHRS and CDR2 as YFSETQ. The V segment lost 8 bases and the J segment 0 bases; nucleotides outside the gene matches: 9. The CDR3 has 16 amino acids.